What follows describes a single TCR beta chain. CDR1 LGHDT and CDR2 YNNKEL come from the germline V gene (reference sequence). CDR3 length equals 13 residues. V was shortened by 7 bases and J by 0 bases, with 8 bases between the two germline ends. The data were obtained in a study of T cells in Graves' hyperthyroidism and ophthalmopathy. Study overall: Peripheral blood draws took place at initial diagnosis, ahead of any treatment.

TCR beta CDR3 regions were amplified from RNA transcripts. HTBI primers were employed in a first-round RT-PCR of the TCR CDR3. TCRdb processed the multiplex PCR reads anew with MiXCR; each CDR3 protein has one entry. Here the sample spans 730,000 or so distinct CDR3 sequences, over 15% being singletons. The rearrangement links TRBV3-1 to TRBJ2-3; D is uncertain. Sequencing was performed on blood. The sequence was obtained from a woman aged 45-59 years with Graves' hyperthyroidism that later progressed to Graves' ophthalmopathy. CDR3 in DNA: TGTGCCAGCAATGGATTAAGCACAGATACGCAGTATTTT. Encoded protein: CASNGLSTDTQYF.